Listed below are T cell receptor beta chains from one sample, sequenced in a study of blood T cell repertoires in COVID-19. Using immunoSEQ multiplex PCR, the repertoire was profiled, and TCRdb retains in-frame clones only, with some absent. The table has about 110,000 clones, 86% seen once. Sample: peripheral blood. All receptors derive from a man between 35 and 55 years old with acute or convalescent COVID-19. Both conserved end residues are part of each CDR3. The order of the fields is V gene, J gene, clone size, D gene, CDR3 DNA, CDR3 protein. D genes are given only for firm matches. Clone size appears in some rows only: once, few, many, or a class for an expanded clone.

TRBV6-5	TRBJ1-1	.	TRBD1	TGTGCCAGCAGCATCGGGACAGCAAACACTGAAGCTTTCTTT	CASSIGTANTEAFF
TRBV11-2	TRBJ2-7	.	TRBD2	TGTGCCAGCAGCTTAGTAGGCGGGGGGGCGATGCACTACGAGCAGTACTTC	CASSLVGGGAMHYEQYF
TRBV3-1/TRBV3-2	TRBJ2-5	.	TRBD2	TGTGCCAGCAGCCAAAATTCCCCGGGGGGAGAGACCCAGTACTTC	CASSQNSPGGETQYF
TRBV19	TRBJ2-7	.	.	TGTGCCAGTAGTACTGGGAGGCCTGGGGTCCTACCCCAGTACTTC	CASSTGRPGVLPQYF
TRBV5-4	TRBJ2-7	.	TRBD1	TGTGCCAGCAGCTACGACAGGGGCCAAACCTACGAGCAGTACTTC	CASSYDRGQTYEQYF
TRBV7-9	TRBJ2-5	.	.	TGTGCCAGCAGCTTAGGCCGAGCCCCACGAGAAGAGACCCAGTACTTC	CASSLGRAPREETQYF
TRBV7-6	TRBJ2-3	.	TRBD1	TGTGCCAGCAGCGCGGGGCGGACAGGGCAAAATACGCAGTATTTT	CASSAGRTGQNTQYF
TRBV19	TRBJ2-7	.	TRBD2	TGTGCCAGTAGTATAGGGGGACTAGCGGGAGAAACCTACGAGCAGTACTTC	CASSIGGLAGETYEQYF
TRBV5-1	TRBJ2-2	.	.	TGCGCCAGCAGCTTCGCGGTGGGCACCGGGGAGCTGTTTTTT	CASSFAVGTGELFF
TRBV28	TRBJ1-4	.	TRBD1	TGTGCCAGCAGTTCCGGACAGGGAAGATTCGAAAAACTGTTTTTT	CASSSGQGRFEKLFF
TRBV7-8	TRBJ2-7	once	.	TGTGCCAGCAGCTTAAGAGGGTCGAGCTCCTACGAGCAGTACTTC	CASSLRGSSSYEQYF
TRBV25-1	TRBJ1-4	.	.	TGTGCCAGCAGTCCGGGGGGGTTTCATGAAAAACTGTTTTTT	CASSPGGFHEKLFF
TRBV7-9	TRBJ2-1	.	TRBD2	TGTGCCAGCAGTTCCGACAAGGGACTAGCGGGCTTCTCCTACAATGAGCAGTTCTTC	CASSSDKGLAGFSYNEQFF
TRBV10-2	TRBJ1-5	.	.	TGCGCCAGCAGTGAGACTCAGGGCCAGCCCCAGCATTTT	CASSETQGQPQHF
TRBV2	TRBJ1-4	.	.	TGTGCCAGCACCGAACAGGGATTTGGAGATGAAAAACTGTTTTTT	CASTEQGFGDEKLFF
TRBV9	TRBJ1-6	.	.	TGTGCCAGCAGCGACTCGGACAGTTATAATTCACCCCTCCACTTT	CASSDSDSYNSPLHF
TRBV7-2	TRBJ2-3	.	TRBD1	TGTGCCAGCAGCCTAATAGGGGGCGCAGATACGCAGTATTTT	CASSLIGGADTQYF
TRBV27	TRBJ2-5	.	TRBD2	TGTGCCAGCAGTCCCATCGGACTAGCGGGAGCAGAGACCCAGTACTTC	CASSPIGLAGAETQYF
TRBV7-9	TRBJ2-1	few	TRBD2	TGTGCCAGCAGCTTATCTTTTGGCGGGAGCGGCTACAATGAGCAGTTCTTC	CASSLSFGGSGYNEQFF
TRBV15	TRBJ2-1	.	.	TGTGCCACCAGCCCGCAGACAGGGAGGATCGATGAGCAGTTCTTC	CATSPQTGRIDEQFF
TRBV7-2	TRBJ1-1	.	.	TGTGCCAGCAGCCCCCGTGGCAGGGGTGGGACTGAAGCTTTCTTT	CASSPRGRGGTEAFF
TRBV9	TRBJ1-5	.	TRBD1	TGTGCCAGCAGTTCCGGACAGGGTCGACAGCCCCAGCATTTT	CASSSGQGRQPQHF
TRBV7-9	TRBJ1-5	.	.	TGTGCCAGCAGCACCGGGGTAAATCAGCCCCAGCATTTT	CASSTGVNQPQHF
TRBV27	TRBJ1-2	.	.	TGTGCCAGCAGCTTAGGTGGGGGGAATGGCTACACCTTC	CASSLGGGNGYTF
TRBV6-1	TRBJ2-7	once	.	TGTGCCAGCAGTGAAGTTTCAGGGATCTACGAGCAGTACTTC	CASSEVSGIYEQYF
TRBV5-4	TRBJ2-3	.	TRBD2	TGTGCCAGCAGCGTCGGGGGGGCATCAGATACGCAGTATTTT	CASSVGGASDTQYF
TRBV29-1	TRBJ2-7	.	TRBD2	TGCAGCGTTGATACCGGGACTAGCGCCGAGCAGTACTTC	CSVDTGTSAEQYF
TRBV30	TRBJ2-3	.	TRBD2	TGTGCCTGGGGACTAGCTAGCACAGATACGCAGTATTTT	CAWGLASTDTQYF
TRBV14	TRBJ1-3	.	.	TGTGCCAGCAGCCAAGTTAGGGGATCTGGAAACACCATATATTTT	CASSQVRGSGNTIYF
TRBV12-3/TRBV12-4	TRBJ2-2	.	.	TGTGCCAGCAGTTTGGTAGTAACCGGGGAGCTGTTTTTT	CASSLVVTGELFF
TRBV5-1	TRBJ1-2	.	TRBD1	TGCGCCAGCAGCGTAAACACAGGGGGCGGCGGCTACACCTTC	CASSVNTGGGGYTF